Sequencing of this TCR beta chain was carried out in a study of shared clonotypes between healthy human individuals. Study donors comprised healthy, HIV-negative adults devoid of recent acute infection or vaccination. The method was immunoSEQ multiplex PCR; TCRdb's version includes in-frame clones alone and lacks a portion of them. This sample has more than 850,000 clones, with approximately 80% found just once. The CDR3 is made up of 19 amino acids. Germline CDR1 and CDR2: LGHNA and YSLEER. V was clipped by 0 bases and J by 1 base; unmatched bases: 9. This chain connects TRBV4-3 to TRBJ2-3, with TRBD2 matching over 11 bases. This clonotype was sampled from a man between 18 and 35 years old in good health. Some clones in this sample may be carry-over from other donors' samples. The sequenced sample consisted of memory CD4+ T cells from PBMCs. Stated subset: CD45RA-negative fraction. The CDR3 nucleotides read TGCGCCAGCAGCCAAGACGCGACTAGCGGGACCATCCGCACAGATACGCAGTATTTT. Translated, it gives CASSQDATSGTIRTDTQYF.